This T cell receptor beta chain was captured by sequencing in a study of Ad26.COV2.S vaccination and SARS-CoV-2 variants. General study results and limits: Those who received vaccine or placebo ended up with similar non-spike TCR breadth. Substantial breadth was reportedly displayed by spike-specific CD8+ and CD4+ T cell responses after vaccination. Relative to placebo recipients, vaccine recipients exhibited elevated spike-specific TCR breadth. From the TCR breadth and depth analyses, total T cell responses may have been underestimated.

To note about this clone: Its antigen is still unknown.

Stated treatment: some 20 received Ad26.COV2.S at low or high dose, single or two shots; about five received placebo; per-sample allocation not given. Sampling occurred on day 63 after the first vaccine or placebo injection. This CDR3 has 15 amino acids. The germline CDR1 and CDR2 sequences are PRHDT and FYEKMQ (reference sequence). Between the trimmed V and J ends, which lost 6 bases and 5 bases, there was a span of 20 bases. Here immunoSEQ multiplex PCR was the method, and the copy in TCRdb shows in-frame clones only, minus some. The sample yields about 390,000 clones, approximately 90% seen once. The specimen comprised peripheral blood, sampled in a trial of Ad26.COV2.S vaccine versus placebo. The receptor comes from a person aged 18-65 years who received the Ad26.COV2.S COVID-19 vaccine or a placebo. The J gene is TRBJ2-7, the V gene TRBV13; tentatively, D is TRBD2 (7 bases). CDR3 nucleotide sequence: TGTGCCAGCAGGCACGCGGGGGCCAACCCCCACGAGCAGTACTTC. Its protein is CASRHAGANPHEQYF.